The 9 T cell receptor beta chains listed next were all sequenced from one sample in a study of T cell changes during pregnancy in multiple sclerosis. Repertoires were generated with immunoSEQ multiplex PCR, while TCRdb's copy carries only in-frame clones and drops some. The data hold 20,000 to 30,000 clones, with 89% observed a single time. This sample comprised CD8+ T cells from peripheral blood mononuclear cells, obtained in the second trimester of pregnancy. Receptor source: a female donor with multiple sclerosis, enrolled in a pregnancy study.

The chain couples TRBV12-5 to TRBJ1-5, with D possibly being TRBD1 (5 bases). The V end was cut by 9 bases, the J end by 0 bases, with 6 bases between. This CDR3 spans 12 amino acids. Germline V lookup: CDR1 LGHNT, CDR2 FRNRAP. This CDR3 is CASGHSNQPQHF. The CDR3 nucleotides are TGTGCTAGCGGACATAGCAATCAGCCCCAGCATTTT.

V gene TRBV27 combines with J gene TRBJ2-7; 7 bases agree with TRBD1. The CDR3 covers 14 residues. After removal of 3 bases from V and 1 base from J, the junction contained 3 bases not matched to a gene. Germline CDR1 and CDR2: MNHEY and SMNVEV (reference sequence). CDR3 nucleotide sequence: TGTGCCAGCAGTTTGGGACAGATGTCCTACGAGCAGTACTTC. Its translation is CASSLGQMSYEQYF.

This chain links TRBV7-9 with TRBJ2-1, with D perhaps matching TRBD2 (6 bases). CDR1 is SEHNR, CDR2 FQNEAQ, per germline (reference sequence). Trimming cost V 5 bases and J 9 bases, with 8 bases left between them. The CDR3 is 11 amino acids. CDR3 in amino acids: CASSRGSEQFF. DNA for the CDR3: TGTGCCAGCAGCCGGGGGAGTGAGCAGTTCTTC. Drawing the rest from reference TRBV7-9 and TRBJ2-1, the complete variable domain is DTGVSQNPRHKITKRGQNVTFRCDPISEHNRLYWYRQTLGQGPEFLTYFQNEAQLEKSRLLSDRFSAERPKGSFSTLEIQRTEQGDSAMYLCASSRGSEQFFGPGTRLTVL.

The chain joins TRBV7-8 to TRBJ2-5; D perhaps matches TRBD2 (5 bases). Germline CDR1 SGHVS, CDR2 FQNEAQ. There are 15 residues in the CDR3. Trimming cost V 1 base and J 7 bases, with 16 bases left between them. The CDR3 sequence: CASSLGRGVSATQYF. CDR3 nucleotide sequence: TGTGCCAGCAGCTTAGGCCGGGGAGTTAGTGCGACCCAGTACTTC.

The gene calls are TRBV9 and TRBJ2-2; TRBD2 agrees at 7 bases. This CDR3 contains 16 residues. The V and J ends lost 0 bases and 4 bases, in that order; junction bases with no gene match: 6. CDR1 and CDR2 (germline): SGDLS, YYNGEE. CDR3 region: CASSVGGSGGTGELFF. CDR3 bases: TGTGCCAGCAGCGTAGGCGGGAGTGGGGGCACCGGGGAGCTGTTTTTT.

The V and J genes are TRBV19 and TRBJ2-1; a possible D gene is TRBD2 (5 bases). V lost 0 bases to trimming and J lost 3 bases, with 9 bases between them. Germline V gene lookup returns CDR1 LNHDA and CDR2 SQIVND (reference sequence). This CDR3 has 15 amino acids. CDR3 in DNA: TGTGCCAGTAGTATAGAGGTCGGGAACTACAATGAGCAGTTCTTC. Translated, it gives CASSIEVGNYNEQFF.

CDR3 sequence reads: CSATGLGGYTF. The CDR3 nucleotides read TGCAGTGCTACGGGTCTCGGGGGCTACACCTTC. The V call is TRBV20-1, the J call TRBJ1-2; the D is unclear. CDR3 length: 11 residues. Trimming removed 4 bases from V and 8 bases from J, with 11 bases in between. CDR1 is DFQATT, CDR2 SNEGSKA, per germline (reference sequence).

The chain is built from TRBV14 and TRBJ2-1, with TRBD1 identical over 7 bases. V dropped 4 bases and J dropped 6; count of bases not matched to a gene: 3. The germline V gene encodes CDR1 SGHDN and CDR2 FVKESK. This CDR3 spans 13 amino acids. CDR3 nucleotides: TGTGCCAGCAGCCCGACAGGGTTCAATGAGCAGTTCTTC. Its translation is CASSPTGFNEQFF. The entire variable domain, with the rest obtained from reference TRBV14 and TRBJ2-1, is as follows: EAGVTQFPSHSVIEKGQTVTLRCDPISGHDNLYWYRRVMGKEIKFLLHFVKESKQDESGMPNNRFLAERTGGTYSTLKVQPAELEDSGVYFCASSPTGFNEQFFGPGTRLTVL.

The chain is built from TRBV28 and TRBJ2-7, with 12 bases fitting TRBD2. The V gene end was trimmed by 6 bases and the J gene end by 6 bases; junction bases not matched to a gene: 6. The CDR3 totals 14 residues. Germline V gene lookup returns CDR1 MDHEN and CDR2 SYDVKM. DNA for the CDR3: TGTGCCAGCAGCTGGACTAGCGGGAAGGGCGAGCAGTACTTC. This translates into CASSWTSGKGEQYF.